The entry that follows covers one TCR beta chain sequence. Its specificity is not known. Looked up from germline, CDR1 is WSHSY and CDR2 is SAAADI. The V gene lost 3 bases and the J gene lost 0 bases, with 11 bases spanning the gap. This CDR3 comprises 16 residues. Using quantitative 5'-RACE with molecular barcodes, the authors made TCR beta libraries. TCRdb reprocessed the 5' RACE reads via MiXCR and lists one record per CDR3 protein. The sample has some 250,000 distinct CDR3 sequences, roughly 10% seen once. This sample is part of a study of CD8 T cells in ankylosing spondylitis. Broader study findings: Before this, some motif variants had been reported in reactive arthritis synovial fluid and blood. Clones linked to the disease showed a CD8+ phenotype. They occurred at relatively low frequencies in peripheral blood. Disease-linked clones reportedly showed significant enrichment in matched ankylosing spondylitis synovial fluid.

The sequence derives from a male donor with ankylosing spondylitis or in good health (not recorded which). The chain combines TRBV10-2 with TRBJ2-2; no clear D. Source material: blood, either unsorted or a sorted T cell fraction (not recorded which). CDR3 region: CASSDGPRTNTGELFF. Written as DNA, the CDR3 is TGCGCCAGCAGTGATGGTCCCAGAACGAACACCGGGGAGCTGTTTTTT.